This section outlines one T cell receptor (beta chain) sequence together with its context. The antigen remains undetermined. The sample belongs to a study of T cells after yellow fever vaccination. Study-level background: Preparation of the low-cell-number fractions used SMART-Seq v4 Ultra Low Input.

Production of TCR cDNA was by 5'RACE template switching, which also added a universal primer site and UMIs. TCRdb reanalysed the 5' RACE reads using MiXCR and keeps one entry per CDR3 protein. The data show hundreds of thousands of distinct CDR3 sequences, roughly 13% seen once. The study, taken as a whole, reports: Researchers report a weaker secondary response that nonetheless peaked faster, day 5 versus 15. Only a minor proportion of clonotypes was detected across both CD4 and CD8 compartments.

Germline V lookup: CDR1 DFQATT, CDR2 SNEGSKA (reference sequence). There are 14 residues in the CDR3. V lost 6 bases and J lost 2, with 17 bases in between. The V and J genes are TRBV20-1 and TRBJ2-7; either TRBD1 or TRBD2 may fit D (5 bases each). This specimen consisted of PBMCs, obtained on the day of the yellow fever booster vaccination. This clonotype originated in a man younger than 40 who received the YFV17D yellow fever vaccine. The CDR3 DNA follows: TGCAGTGCCAACCCCTTGGGGGATCCCTACGAGCAGTACTTC. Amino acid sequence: CSANPLGDPYEQYF.